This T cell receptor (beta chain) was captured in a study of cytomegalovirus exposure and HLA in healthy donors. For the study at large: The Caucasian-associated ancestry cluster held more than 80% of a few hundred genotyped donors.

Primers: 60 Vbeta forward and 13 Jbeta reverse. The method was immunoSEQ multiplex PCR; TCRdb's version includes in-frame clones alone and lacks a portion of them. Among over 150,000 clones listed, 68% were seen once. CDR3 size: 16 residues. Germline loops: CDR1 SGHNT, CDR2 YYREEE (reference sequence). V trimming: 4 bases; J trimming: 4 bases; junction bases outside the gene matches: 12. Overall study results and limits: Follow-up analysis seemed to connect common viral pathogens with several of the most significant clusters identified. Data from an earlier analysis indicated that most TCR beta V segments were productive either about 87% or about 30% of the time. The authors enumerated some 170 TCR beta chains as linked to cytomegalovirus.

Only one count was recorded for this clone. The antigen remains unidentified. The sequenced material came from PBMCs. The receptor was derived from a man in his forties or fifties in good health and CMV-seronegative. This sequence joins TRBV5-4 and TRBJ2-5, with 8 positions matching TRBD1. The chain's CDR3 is CASSPPKQGGGETQYF. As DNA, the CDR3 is TGTGCCAGCAGCCCTCCAAAACAGGGGGGCGGAGAGACCCAGTACTTC.